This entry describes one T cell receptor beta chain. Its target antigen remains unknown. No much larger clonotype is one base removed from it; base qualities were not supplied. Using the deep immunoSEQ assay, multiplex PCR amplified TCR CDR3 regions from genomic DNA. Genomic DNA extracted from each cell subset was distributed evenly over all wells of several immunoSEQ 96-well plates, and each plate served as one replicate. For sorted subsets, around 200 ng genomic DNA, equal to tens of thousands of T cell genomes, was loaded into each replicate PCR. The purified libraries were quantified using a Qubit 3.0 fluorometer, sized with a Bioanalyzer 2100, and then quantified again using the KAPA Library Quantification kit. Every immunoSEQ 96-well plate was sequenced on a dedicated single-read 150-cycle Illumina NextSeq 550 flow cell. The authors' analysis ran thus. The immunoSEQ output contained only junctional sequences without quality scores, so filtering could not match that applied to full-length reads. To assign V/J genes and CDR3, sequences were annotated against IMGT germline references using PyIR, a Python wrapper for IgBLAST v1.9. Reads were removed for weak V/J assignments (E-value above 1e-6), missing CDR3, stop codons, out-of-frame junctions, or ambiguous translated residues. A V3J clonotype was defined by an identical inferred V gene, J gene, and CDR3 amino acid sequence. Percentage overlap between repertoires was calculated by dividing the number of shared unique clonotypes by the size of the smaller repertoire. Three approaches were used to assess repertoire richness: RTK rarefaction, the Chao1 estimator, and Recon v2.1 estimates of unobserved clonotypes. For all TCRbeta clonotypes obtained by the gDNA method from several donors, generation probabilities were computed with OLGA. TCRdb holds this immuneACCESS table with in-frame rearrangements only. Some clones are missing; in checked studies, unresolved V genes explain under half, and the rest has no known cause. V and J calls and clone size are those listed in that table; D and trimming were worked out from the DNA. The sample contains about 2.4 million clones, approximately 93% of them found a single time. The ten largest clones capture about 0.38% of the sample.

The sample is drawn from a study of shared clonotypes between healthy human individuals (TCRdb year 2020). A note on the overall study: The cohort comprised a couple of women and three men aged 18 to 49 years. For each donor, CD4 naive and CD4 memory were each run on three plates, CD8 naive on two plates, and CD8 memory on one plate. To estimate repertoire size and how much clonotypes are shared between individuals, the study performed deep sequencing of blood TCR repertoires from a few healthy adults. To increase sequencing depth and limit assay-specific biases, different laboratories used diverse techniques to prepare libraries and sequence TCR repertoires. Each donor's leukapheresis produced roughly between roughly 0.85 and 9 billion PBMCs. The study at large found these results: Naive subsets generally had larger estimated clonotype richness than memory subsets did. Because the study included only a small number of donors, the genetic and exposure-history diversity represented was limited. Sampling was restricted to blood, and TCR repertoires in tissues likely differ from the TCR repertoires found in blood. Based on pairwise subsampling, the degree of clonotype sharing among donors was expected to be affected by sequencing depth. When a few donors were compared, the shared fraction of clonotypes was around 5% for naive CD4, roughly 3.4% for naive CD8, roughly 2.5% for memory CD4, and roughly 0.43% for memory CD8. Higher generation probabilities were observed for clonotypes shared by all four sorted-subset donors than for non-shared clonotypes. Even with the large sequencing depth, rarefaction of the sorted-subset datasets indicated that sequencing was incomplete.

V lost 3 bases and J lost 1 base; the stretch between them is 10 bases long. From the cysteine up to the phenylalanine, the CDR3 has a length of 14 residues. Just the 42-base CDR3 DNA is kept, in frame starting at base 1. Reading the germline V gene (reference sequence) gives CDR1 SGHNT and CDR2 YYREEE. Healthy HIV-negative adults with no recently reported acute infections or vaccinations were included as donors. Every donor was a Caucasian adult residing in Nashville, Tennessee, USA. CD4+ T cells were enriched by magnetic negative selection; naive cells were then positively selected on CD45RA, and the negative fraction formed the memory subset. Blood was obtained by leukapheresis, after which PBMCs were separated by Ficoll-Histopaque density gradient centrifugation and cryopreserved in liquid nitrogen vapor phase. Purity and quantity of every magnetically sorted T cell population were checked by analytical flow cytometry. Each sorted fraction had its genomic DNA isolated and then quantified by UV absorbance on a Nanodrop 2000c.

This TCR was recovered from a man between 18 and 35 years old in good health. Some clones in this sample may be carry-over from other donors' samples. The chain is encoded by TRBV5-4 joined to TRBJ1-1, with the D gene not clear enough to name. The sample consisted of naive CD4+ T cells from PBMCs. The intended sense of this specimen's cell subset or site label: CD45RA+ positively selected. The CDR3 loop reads CASSSGLQNTEAFF. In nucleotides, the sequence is TGTGCCAGCAGCTCGGGATTACAGAACACTGAAGCTTTCTTT.